These 26 T cell receptor beta chains were sequenced from one sample in a study of neurological immune-mediated disorders. TCRdb analysed the 5' RACE reads with MiXCR anew, one entry per CDR3 protein. The table records about 120,000 distinct CDR3 sequences, 3.2% of them present only once. The sample was PBMCs. The receptors were gathered from a woman in her 30s with multiple sclerosis.

This clonotype appeared many times. The chain recombines TRBV4-1 with TRBJ2-3, with D uncertain. Between the trimmed V and J ends, which lost 1 base and 0 bases, there was a span of 8 bases. The CDR3 covers 15 residues. From germline, CDR1 is MGHRA and CDR2 YSYEKL. Here the CDR3 DNA reads TGCGCCAGCAGCCAAGGCGTCCAGAGCACAGATACGCAGTATTTT. This codes for CASSQGVQSTDTQYF.

In its sample, this clonotype was seen a few times. This sequence joins TRBV20-1 and TRBJ2-6; D possibly corresponds to TRBD1 (6 bases). Trimming left V 5 bases short and J 4 bases short, with 12 bases between. CDR1 DFQATT and CDR2 SNEGSKA come from the germline V gene (reference sequence). The CDR3 loop spans 14 amino acids. The CDR3 loop is CSAQQGSGANVLTF. The CDR3 DNA reads as TGCAGTGCTCAACAGGGTTCCGGGGCCAACGTCCTGACTTTC.

At least ten counts were recorded for this clonotype. This sequence joins TRBV10-3 and TRBJ2-3, with D unresolved. The V gene's germline CDR1 is ENHRY and CDR2 SYGVKD. The V end was cut by 6 bases, the J end by 4 bases, with 8 bases between. The CDR3 loop spans 12 amino acids. CDR3 sequence reads: CAIRGSADTQYF. As DNA, the CDR3 is TGTGCCATCAGGGGCTCCGCAGATACGCAGTATTTT.

This clonotype was seen ten or more times. The V and J genes are TRBV20-1 and TRBJ2-1, with D possibly being TRBD1 or TRBD2 (5 bases each). Trimming pared 6 bases from V and 6 bases from J, leaving 15 bases between. The germline V gene encodes CDR1 DFQATT and CDR2 SNEGSKA (reference sequence). This CDR3 comprises 13 residues. CDR3 nucleotides: TGCAGTGCCGCCCGGGACGGATTCAATGAGCAGTTCTTC. Translation: CSAARDGFNEQFF.

This clonotype showed up many times. The chain is built from TRBV5-1 and TRBJ2-7; no firm D call. Germline V CDR1 and CDR2: SGHRS, YFSETQ. V was trimmed by 0 bases and J by 9 bases, leaving 10 bases between them. The CDR3 consists of 12 residues. The DNA of the CDR3 is TGCGCCAGCAGCTTGGACGGTGTGGGGCAGTACTTC. Translation gives CASSLDGVGQYF.

There are many counts of this clonotype. The J gene is TRBJ2-7, the V gene TRBV20-1; 7 bases map to TRBD2. This CDR3 is 16 amino acids long. V trimming: 6 bases; J trimming: 1 base; junction bases outside the gene matches: 15. CDR1 DFQATT and CDR2 SNEGSKA come from the germline V gene (reference sequence). CDR3 amino acids: CSAGSPGEGRSYEQYF. The CDR3 DNA follows: TGCAGTGCCGGGAGCCCGGGGGAGGGCCGATCCTACGAGCAGTACTTC.

This clonotype appeared many times. The chain has TRBV6-5 and TRBJ1-5; tentative D call: TRBD1 (6 bases). Trimming left V 6 bases short and J 5 bases short, with 20 bases between. The germline gives CDR1 MNHEY, CDR2 SVGAGI. The CDR3 has 16 residues. The CDR3 region is CASSPGAGVKDQPQHF. The CDR3 bases are TGTGCCAGCAGCCCCGGCGCAGGGGTAAAGGATCAGCCCCAGCATTTT.

This clonotype occurred many times. The rearrangement joins TRBV12-3 or TRBV12-4 to TRBJ1-2; 7 nucleotides line up with TRBD1. The CDR3 sequence is 12 residues long. Germline trimming cut 6 bases from V and 5 bases from J; bases unmatched to any gene: 3. The CDR3, as DNA: TGTGCCAGCAGATCGACAGGGTATGGCTACACCTTC. Its protein product is CASRSTGYGYTF.

The table lists this clonotype with many counts. The V and J genes are TRBV7-8 and TRBJ1-1; D not certain. Trimming removed 1 base from V and 5 bases from J, with 11 bases in between. Per the germline V gene, CDR1 is SGHVS and CDR2 is FQNEAQ. The CDR3 has 14 amino acids. CDR3 sequence: CASSLVLGKTEAFF. The CDR3 DNA reads TGTGCCAGCAGCTTAGTTCTGGGAAAGACTGAAGCTTTCTTT.

This clonotype has ten or more counts. DNA for the CDR3: TGCGCCAGCAGCTTAACCGGGACAGTAGCCGTCAATGAGCAGTTCTTC. Its protein product is CASSLTGTVAVNEQFF. The rearrangement links TRBV5-1 to TRBJ2-1; the match to TRBD1 covers 7 bases. The CDR3 spans 16 residues. The germline V gene encodes CDR1 SGHRS and CDR2 YFSETQ. The junction had 11 bases not matched to a gene; V was cut back by 2 bases and J by 6 bases. Full variable domain (rest looked up from reference TRBV5-1 and TRBJ2-1): KAGVTQTPRYLIKTRGQQVTLSCSPISGHRSVSWYQQTPGQGLQFLFEYFSETQRNKGNFPGRFSGRQFSNSRSEMNVSTLELGDSALYLCASSLTGTVAVNEQFFGPGTRLTVL.

This clonotype was found many times. The rearrangement links TRBV7-2 to TRBJ2-3; unclear D gene. CDR3 size: 12 residues. Germline V gene lookup returns CDR1 SGHTA and CDR2 FQGNSA. The V and J ends lost 5 bases and 7 bases respectively, with 10 bases between them. In DNA form, the CDR3 reads TGTGCCAGCAGCCCTCTACTTCATACGCAGTATTTT. Amino acids: CASSPLLHTQYF. Full variable domain (missing parts from reference TRBV7-2 and TRBJ2-3): GAGVSQSPSNKVTEKGKDVELRCDPISGHTALYWYRQSLGQGLEFLIYFQGNSAPDKSGLPSDRFSAERTGGSVSTLTIQRTQQEDSAVYLCASSPLLHTQYFGPGTRLTVL.

The table lists this clonotype with many counts. V and J are TRBV20-1 and TRBJ2-2, with a possible D match to TRBD1 (6 bases). CDR1 is DFQATT, CDR2 SNEGSKA, per germline (reference sequence). This CDR3 contains 14 residues. Trimming cost V 6 bases and J 1 base, with 12 bases left between them. The CDR3 spells CSASGTLNTGELFF. The CDR3 DNA follows: TGCAGTGCCTCCGGGACACTGAACACCGGGGAGCTGTTTTTT.

V gene TRBV7-2 combines with J gene TRBJ2-3; no clear D gene. V was shortened by 1 base and J by 0 bases, with 8 bases between the two germline ends. This CDR3 has 15 residues. CDR1 is SGHTA and CDR2 is FQGNSA in the germline V gene. The CDR3 loop reads CASSLGLVSTDTQYF. The CDR3 nucleotides are TGTGCCAGCAGCTTAGGACTCGTTAGCACAGATACGCAGTATTTT.

The sample holds many counts of this clonotype. This chain joins TRBV20-1 and TRBJ2-2; possibly TRBD1 or TRBD2 for D (5 bases each). The CDR3 is made up of 14 amino acids. Germline CDR1 DFQATT, CDR2 SNEGSKA (reference sequence). V lost 4 bases to trimming and J lost 1 base, with 10 bases between them. The CDR3 loop reads CSATGTGNTGELFF. Written as DNA, the CDR3 is TGCAGTGCTACCGGGACGGGGAACACCGGGGAGCTGTTTTTT.

This clonotype was picked up many times. This chain connects TRBV30 to TRBJ2-1; D possibly corresponds to TRBD2 (6 bases). This CDR3 contains 15 residues. Germline CDR1 GTSNPN, CDR2 SVGIG (reference sequence). V was clipped by 2 bases and J by 3 bases, with 14 bases between them. The CDR3 coding sequence is TGTGCCTGGAGTATCACCCGGGGGATCTACAATGAGCAGTTCTTC. Protein: CAWSITRGIYNEQFF. The full variable domain, its missing parts supplied by reference TRBV30 and TRBJ2-1, is SQTIHQWPATLVQPVGSPLSLECTVEGTSNPNLYWYRQAAGRGLQLLFYSVGIGQISSEVPQNLSASRPQDRQFILSSKKLLLSDSGFYLCAWSITRGIYNEQFFGPGTRLTVL.

This clonotype was recorded at least ten times. The chain uses TRBV20-1 and TRBJ1-1; 8 nucleotides agree with TRBD1. The V and J ends lost 6 bases and 4 bases, in that order; junction bases with no gene match: 4. The germline V gene has CDR1 DFQATT and CDR2 SNEGSKA (reference sequence). This CDR3 is 12 amino acids long. The CDR3 reads CSAGDRGTEAFF. CDR3 coding DNA: TGCAGTGCGGGCGACAGGGGCACTGAAGCTTTCTTT.

This clonotype was seen many times. The chain combines TRBV4-3 with TRBJ2-2; D tentatively fits TRBD1 or TRBD2 (5 bases each). Looked up from germline, CDR1 is LGHNA and CDR2 is YSLEER. Trimming took off 0 bases at V and 4 bases at J, with 12 bases between the two ends. The CDR3 covers 16 residues. Written as DNA, the CDR3 is TGCGCCAGCAGCCAAGATTGGGACGGCTCCACCGGGGAGCTGTTTTTT. This gives the protein CASSQDWDGSTGELFF.

This clonotype was detected a few times. A much bigger clone sits one base away, suggesting this may be a read error. The rearrangement uses TRBV7-2 and TRBJ1-3; D is undetermined. Germline V gene data show CDR1 as SGHTA and CDR2 as FQGNSA. This CDR3 is 14 amino acids long. The V and J ends lost 7 bases and 4 bases respectively, with 14 bases between them. CDR3 in DNA: TGTGCCAGCAAAATGCCCACCCGCGGAAACACCATATATTTT. Translated: CASKMPTRGNTIYF.

This clonotype was recorded many times. The chain couples TRBV5-1 to TRBJ1-6, with D perhaps TRBD1 (6 bases). Trimming stripped 0 bases from V and 10 bases from J, with 11 bases between. There are 14 residues in the CDR3. Looked up from germline, CDR1 is SGHRS and CDR2 is YFSETQ. The DNA for the CDR3 is TGCGCCAGCAGCTTGGAAGGGGGAGGATCACCCCTCCACTTT. Translating gives CASSLEGGGSPLHF.

This clonotype has a count of ten or more. V usage is TRBV12-3 or TRBV12-4 and J usage is TRBJ2-1; tentatively, D is TRBD2 (6 bases). Trimming took 7 bases from V and 1 from J, leaving 14 bases between them. This CDR3 contains 15 residues. This CDR3 is CASTMPGVSYNEQFF. The CDR3 bases are TGTGCCAGCACTATGCCGGGGGTATCCTACAATGAGCAGTTCTTC.

This clonotype was seen many times. The rearrangement joins TRBV7-2 to TRBJ2-7; D could derive from TRBD1 or TRBD2 (5 bases each). This CDR3 region has 15 residues. Germline CDR1 is SGHTA and CDR2 is FQGNSA. Trimming took off 3 bases at V and 2 bases at J, with 14 bases between the two ends. CDR3 sequence: CASSFTGTVTYEQYF. The CDR3 coding sequence is TGTGCCAGCAGCTTCACCGGGACGGTAACCTACGAGCAGTACTTC.

At least ten counts were recorded for this clonotype. The chain links TRBV29-1 to TRBJ2-2; D ambiguous. This CDR3 has 11 amino acids. CDR1 and CDR2 (germline): SQVTM, ANQGSEA. V lost 3 bases to trimming and J lost 6 bases, with 5 bases between them. The CDR3 here is CSVEVAGELFF. In DNA, the CDR3 is TGCAGCGTTGAGGTCGCCGGGGAGCTGTTTTTT.

In its sample, this clonotype was seen many times. The rearrangement joins TRBV12-3 or TRBV12-4 to TRBJ1-1, with D possibly being TRBD1 (5 bases). Trimming took off 3 bases at V and 5 bases at J, with 10 bases between the two ends. This CDR3 is 13 amino acids long. CDR3 coding DNA: TGTGCCAGCAGTTTCCAGACAGTGACTGAAGCTTTCTTT. Translating it yields CASSFQTVTEAFF.

In its sample, this clonotype was seen a few times. This chain uses TRBV19 with TRBJ1-1; no definite D call. CDR3 length: 13 residues. The ends were cut back, 5 bases at V and 2 bases at J, with 9 bases in the middle. Per the germline V gene, CDR1 is LNHDA and CDR2 is SQIVND (reference sequence). CDR3 bases: TGTGCCAGTAGTTATTACGCAAACACTGAAGCTTTCTTT. This sequence encodes CASSYYANTEAFF.

There are many counts of this clonotype. This chain uses TRBV20-1 with TRBJ1-3; TRBD1 might be the D (5 bases). The V end lost 6 bases, the J end lost 4 bases, and 7 bases lay between the germline ends. The germline CDR1 and CDR2 sequences are DFQATT and SNEGSKA (reference sequence). This CDR3 is 11 amino acids long. The CDR3 coding sequence is TGCAGTGCAGGGGTCGGAAACACCATATATTTT. It yields the protein CSAGVGNTIYF.

Remarks on this clonotype: With a much larger clone just one base away, this may be a read error. This chain links TRBV19 with TRBJ1-5, with D tentatively TRBD1 (5 bases). There are 13 residues in the CDR3. CDR1 LNHDA and CDR2 SQIVND come from the germline V gene (reference sequence). The CDR3 bases are TGTGCCAGTCTCGGGACGCGCAATCAGCCCCAGAATTTT. As protein: CASLGTRNQPQNF. The whole variable domain, filled in from reference TRBV19 and TRBJ1-5, reads DGGITQSPKYLFRKEGQNVTLSCEQNLNHDAMYWYRQDPGQGLRLIYYSQIVNDFQKGDIAEGYSVSREKKESFPLTVTSAQKNPTAFYLCASLGTRNQPQNFGDGTRLSIL.